This T cell receptor (beta chain) was profiled in a study of blood T cell repertoires in COVID-19. Study-level information: T cells, B-cell-depleted T cells, or PBMCs provided the cDNA or gDNA that served as material.

TCRdb keeps only in-frame clones here, not all; method: immunoSEQ multiplex PCR. The repertoire has tens of thousands of clones, roughly 80% of them found once; the top ten carry over 9.5%. CDR1 and CDR2 (germline): LNHDA, SQIVND (reference sequence). The CDR3 has 15 residues. V lost 1 base, J lost 6 bases, and 4 bases stayed unmatched. V usage is TRBV19 and J usage is TRBJ1-5; 9 bases agree with TRBD1. The receptor comes from an elderly man with acute or convalescent COVID-19. Sequenced input: peripheral blood. Written as DNA, the CDR3 is TGTGCCAGTAGTATAGGGGACAGGGTTTCTCAGCCCCAGCATTTT. Translated, it gives CASSIGDRVSQPQHF.